This T cell receptor beta chain was recovered during a study of siplizumab effects on memory and regulatory T cells. General study points: Proof of suppressive function in proliferating Tregs from siplizumab cultures was not established. Significant reduction of alloreactive sequences traceable to unstimulated CD4+ memory cells was observed with siplizumab.

Sequenced by immunoSEQ multiplex PCR; TCRdb stores in-frame clones only, minus some. The table shows fewer than 100,000 clones, with 94% occurring only once. Regarding this clone: What it recognizes is unknown.

This sequence originates from a human donor in good health. Material: non-Treg CD4+ T cells sorted from blood.

The DNA for the CDR3 is TGCGCCAGCAGCTTCAGGACCCAAGAGACCCAGTACTTC. Its translation is CASSFRTQETQYF. V is TRBV5-1 and J is TRBJ2-5; D is unresolved. This CDR3 region has 13 residues. Trimming took 2 bases from V and 1 from J, leaving 6 bases between them. CDR1 SGHRS and CDR2 YFSETQ come from the germline V gene.